This T cell receptor (beta chain) stems from a study of CXCR3-negative and CXCR3-positive naive CD8 T cells. CDR1 and CDR2 from the germline V gene are KGHSH and LQKENI. This CDR3 has 12 residues. A CD45RO-CCR7+CD27+CD95- phenotype identified naive CD8+ T cells. In the case of this clonotype: Its antigen is still unknown.

The TRB cDNA libraries were prepared by 5' RACE with UMI labels. Reprocessing the 5' RACE reads, TCRdb reports a single entry for every CDR3 protein and omits DNA. The sample has about 120,000 distinct CDR3 sequences, and its top ten clones hold less than 0.4%. The study, taken as a whole, reports: Comparison of naive cells showed more hydrophobic TRB CDR3s in CXCR3-positive than in CXCR3-negative naive cells. Naive CXCR3-positive and CXCR3-negative cells shared similar TRBV-TRBJ usage, unlike memory cells.

This receptor was identified in a human donor in good health. Some clones in this sample may be carry-over from other donors' samples. Sequenced sample: naive CXCR3+ CD8+ T cells from blood. The subset: CD45RO-CCR7+CD27+CD95- naive CD8+ T cells expressing CXCR3 (TNR3+). V usage is TRBV18 and J usage is TRBJ2-1. The chain's CDR3 is CASLSLNNEQFF.